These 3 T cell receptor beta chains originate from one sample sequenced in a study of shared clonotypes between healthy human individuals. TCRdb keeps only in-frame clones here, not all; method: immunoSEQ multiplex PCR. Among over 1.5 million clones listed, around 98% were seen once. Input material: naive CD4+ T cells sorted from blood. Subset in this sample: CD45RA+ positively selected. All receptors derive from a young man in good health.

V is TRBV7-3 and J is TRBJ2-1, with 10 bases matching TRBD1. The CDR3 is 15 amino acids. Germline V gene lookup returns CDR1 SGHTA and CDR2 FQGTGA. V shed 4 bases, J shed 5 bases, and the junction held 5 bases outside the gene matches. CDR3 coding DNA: TGTGCCAGCAGCTCAGACAGGGGGCTCAACAATGAGCAGTTCTTC. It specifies CASSSDRGLNNEQFF.

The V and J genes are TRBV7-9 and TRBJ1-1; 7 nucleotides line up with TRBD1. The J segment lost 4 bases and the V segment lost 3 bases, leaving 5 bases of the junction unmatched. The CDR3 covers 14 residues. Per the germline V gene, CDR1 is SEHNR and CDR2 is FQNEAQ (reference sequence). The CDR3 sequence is CASSLGTARTEAFF. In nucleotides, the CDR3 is TGTGCCAGCAGCTTGGGGACAGCGCGCACTGAAGCTTTCTTT.

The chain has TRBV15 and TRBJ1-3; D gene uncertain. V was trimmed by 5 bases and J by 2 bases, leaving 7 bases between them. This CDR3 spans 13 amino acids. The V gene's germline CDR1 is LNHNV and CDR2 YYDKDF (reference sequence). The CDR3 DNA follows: TGTGCCACCAGCCCCCGACCTGGAAACACCATATATTTT. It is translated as CATSPRPGNTIYF.